This T cell receptor beta chain was documented in a study of cytomegalovirus exposure and HLA in healthy donors. The study's findings and limits: In an earlier analysis, productive rearrangement rates for most beta V segments clustered near 87% or 30%. According to a later analysis, most TCR beta chains associated with CMV appeared HLA-restricted. Among the most significant clusters, several appeared linked to common viral pathogens in a later analysis.

Remarks on this clone: Its matching antigen is unknown.

The PCR was carried out with 60 Vbeta primers and 13 Jbeta primers. The assay was immunoSEQ multiplex PCR, and TCRdb's table has in-frame clones only and misses some. The data hold more than 150,000 clones, with 70% to 85% observed a single time. V shed 0 bases and J shed 7 bases, with 8 bases lying between them. Per germline, CDR1 SGHTA and CDR2 FQGNSA. The CDR3 consists of 13 residues. The rearrangement uses TRBV7-2 and TRBJ2-3; D is possibly TRBD2 (6 bases). The receptor comes from a male donor in good health and CMV-seronegative. Source material: PBMCs. In DNA, the CDR3 is TGTGCCAGCAGCTTAGCGCGGGGTAATACGCAGTATTTT. It yields the protein CASSLARGNTQYF.